This TCR beta chain was sequenced during a study of blood T cell repertoires in COVID-19. Study-wide background: Spain, Italy and the United States supplied samples that represented acute and convalescent COVID-19.

This clone was counted only a few times. Germline CDR1 is MNHEY and CDR2 is SVGEGT. V lost 6 bases and J lost 3, with 9 bases in between. The CDR3 is 12 amino acids. Per the original data handling: Reference gene primers were amplified, and this amplification served to estimate nucleated cell counts. The method was immunoSEQ multiplex PCR; TCRdb's version includes in-frame clones alone and lacks a portion of them. The DNA was the basis for D and trimming; V, J and clone size are from that table. Among roughly 160,000 clones listed, 65% to 90% were seen once. This rearrangement joins TRBV6-2 or TRBV6-3 to TRBJ2-7, with D possibly being TRBD2 (5 bases). The TCR sequence derives from a man in his sixties with acute or convalescent COVID-19. The specimen sequenced was peripheral blood. In DNA form, the CDR3 reads TGTGCCAGCAGCTCCGGGAACTACGAGCAGTACTTC. The encoded protein is CASSSGNYEQYF.